This TCR beta chain was sequenced in a study of control samples from healthy donors and cancer patients. This CDR3 has 15 amino acids. The germline V gene encodes CDR1 SGHDN and CDR2 FVKESK. V lost 0 bases and J lost 1, with 9 bases in between. Method: immunoSEQ multiplex PCR; TCRdb's copy keeps in-frame clones and lacks some. The data show 150,000 to 200,000 clones, 91% seen once. This chain uses TRBV14 with TRBJ1-1, with D unclear. The specimen was blood. This receptor was obtained from a woman in her 30s in good health. The CDR3 reads CASSQEGKGNTEAFF. As DNA, the CDR3 is TGTGCCAGCAGCCAAGAAGGGAAAGGGAACACTGAAGCTTTCTTT.